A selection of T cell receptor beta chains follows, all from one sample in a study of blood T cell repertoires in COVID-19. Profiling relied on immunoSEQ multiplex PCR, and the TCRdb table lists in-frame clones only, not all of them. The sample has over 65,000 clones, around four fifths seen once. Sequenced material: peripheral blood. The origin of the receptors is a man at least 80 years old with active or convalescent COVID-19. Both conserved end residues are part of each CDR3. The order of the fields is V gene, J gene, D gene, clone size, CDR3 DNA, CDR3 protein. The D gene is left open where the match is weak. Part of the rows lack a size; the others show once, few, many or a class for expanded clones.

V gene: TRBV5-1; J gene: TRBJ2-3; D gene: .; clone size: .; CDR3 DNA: TGCGCCAGCAGCTCCCGGGACAGGGGACTAGCAGCTAGCACAGATACGCAGTATTTT; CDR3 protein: CASSSRDRGLAASTDTQYF
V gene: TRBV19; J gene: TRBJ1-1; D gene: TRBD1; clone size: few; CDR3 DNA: TGTGCCAGTAGTTCCCACAGGGGTGCTGAAGCTTTCTTT; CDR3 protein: CASSSHRGAEAFF
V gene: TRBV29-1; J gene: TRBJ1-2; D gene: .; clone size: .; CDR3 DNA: TGCAGCGTTGAAGATCTGGGCACCTTCTACTATGGCTACACCTTC; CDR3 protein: CSVEDLGTFYYGYTF
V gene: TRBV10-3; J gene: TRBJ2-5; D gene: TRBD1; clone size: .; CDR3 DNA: TGTGCCATCGGCGACAGGGGGGAGACCCAGTACTTC; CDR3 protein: CAIGDRGETQYF
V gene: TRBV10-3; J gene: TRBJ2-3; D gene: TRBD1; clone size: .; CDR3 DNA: TGTGCCTGCAGGGGTAGCGGGACAGGGGACGGTACGCAGTATTTT; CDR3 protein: CACRGSGTGDGTQYF
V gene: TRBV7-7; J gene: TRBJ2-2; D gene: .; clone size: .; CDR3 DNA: TGTGCCAGCAGCCCCTATCCTGGGAGGGGGGAGCTGTTTTTT; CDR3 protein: CASSPYPGRGELFF
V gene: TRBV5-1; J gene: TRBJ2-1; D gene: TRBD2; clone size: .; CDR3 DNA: TGCGCCAGCAGTCCCATTAGCGGGAGGCCCCCGGGGAAGCAGTTCTTC; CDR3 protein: CASSPISGRPPGKQFF
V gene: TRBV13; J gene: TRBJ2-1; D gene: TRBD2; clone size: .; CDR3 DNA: TGTGCCAGCAGCATACGACTAGCGGGAGTAAATGAGCAGTTCTTC; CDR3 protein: CASSIRLAGVNEQFF
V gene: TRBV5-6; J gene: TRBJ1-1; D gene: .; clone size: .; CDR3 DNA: TGTGCCAGCAGCTTGGGCGCAGTCGGGAGAGGTGCTTTCTTT; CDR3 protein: CASSLGAVGRGAFF
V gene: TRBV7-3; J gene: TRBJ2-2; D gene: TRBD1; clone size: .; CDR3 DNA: TGTGCCAGCAGCTCACAGGGGGCTCTTACCGGGGAGCTGTTTTTT; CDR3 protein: CASSSQGALTGELFF
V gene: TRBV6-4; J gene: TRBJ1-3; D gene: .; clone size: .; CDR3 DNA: TGTGCCAGCAGCGATCCCCTCAGGGTCTCTGGAAACACCATATATTTT; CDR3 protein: CASSDPLRVSGNTIYF
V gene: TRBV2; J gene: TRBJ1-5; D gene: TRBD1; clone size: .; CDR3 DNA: TGTGCCAGCAGCACGGGACAGGGTATCAATCAGCCCCAGCATTTT; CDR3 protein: CASSTGQGINQPQHF
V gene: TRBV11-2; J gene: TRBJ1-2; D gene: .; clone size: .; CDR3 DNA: TGTGCCAGCAGCTCTCGGCCCCGCACAGGGTCCCTCTATGGCTACACCTTC; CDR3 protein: CASSSRPRTGSLYGYTF
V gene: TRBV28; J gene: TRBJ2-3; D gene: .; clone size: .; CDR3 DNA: TGTGCCAGCAGTTTTTCCGGTCTCCACACAGATACGCAGTATTTT; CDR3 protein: CASSFSGLHTDTQYF
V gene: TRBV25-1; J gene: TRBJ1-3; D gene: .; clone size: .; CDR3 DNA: TGTGCCAGTGCCGGTGGGGGCGCGAGGGGAAACACCATATATTTT; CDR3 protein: CASAGGGARGNTIYF
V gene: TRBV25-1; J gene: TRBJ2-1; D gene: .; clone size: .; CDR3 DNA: TGTGCCAGCAGTGAAAGGAGGGATGAGCAGTTCTTC; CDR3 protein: CASSERRDEQFF
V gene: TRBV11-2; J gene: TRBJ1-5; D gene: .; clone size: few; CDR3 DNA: TGTGCCAGCAGCTTATGGGCCGGCAATAGCAATCAGCCCCAGCATTTT; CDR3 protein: CASSLWAGNSNQPQHF
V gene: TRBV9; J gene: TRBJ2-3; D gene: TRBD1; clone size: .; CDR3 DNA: TGTGCCAGCAGCCCACCTCACCCGGGACAGGGTTGGACAGATACGCAGTATTTT; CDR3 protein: CASSPPHPGQGWTDTQYF
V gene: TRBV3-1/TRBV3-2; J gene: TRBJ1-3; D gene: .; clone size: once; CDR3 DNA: TGTGCCAGCAGCCAAGTGACTGTGGGAAACACCATATATTTT; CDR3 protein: CASSQVTVGNTIYF
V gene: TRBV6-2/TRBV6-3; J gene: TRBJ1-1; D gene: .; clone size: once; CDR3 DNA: TGTGCCAGCAGTTACTCAGGGAGCTACACTGAAGCTTTCTTT; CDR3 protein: CASSYSGSYTEAFF
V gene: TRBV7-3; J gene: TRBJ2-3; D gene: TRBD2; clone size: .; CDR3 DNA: TGTGCCAGCAGCTTAACGGGAGGGAGCACAGATACGCAGTATTTT; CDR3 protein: CASSLTGGSTDTQYF
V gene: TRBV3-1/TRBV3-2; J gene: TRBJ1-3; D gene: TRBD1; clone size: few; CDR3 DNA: TGTGCCAGCAGACGGACAGGGCGAGGAAACACCATATATTTT; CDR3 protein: CASRRTGRGNTIYF
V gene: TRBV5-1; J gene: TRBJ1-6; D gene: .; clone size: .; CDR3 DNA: TGCGCCAGCAGCTCCATAGGGGGATCCTATAATTCACCCCTCCACTTT; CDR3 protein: CASSSIGGSYNSPLHF
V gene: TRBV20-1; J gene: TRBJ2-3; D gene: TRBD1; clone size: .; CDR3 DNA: TGCAGTGCTAGGGACAGGGTGGCGCAGTATTTT; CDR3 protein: CSARDRVAQYF
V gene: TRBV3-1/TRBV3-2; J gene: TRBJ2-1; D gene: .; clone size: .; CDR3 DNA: TGTGCCAGCAGCCAAGGTTTGTCCTGGGCAGGGGGGTCGTCCTACAATGAGCAGTTCTTC; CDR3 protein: CASSQGLSWAGGSSYNEQFF
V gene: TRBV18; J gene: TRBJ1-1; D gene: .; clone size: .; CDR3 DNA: TGTGCCAGCTCACCCGGGACAACAGCGATTAACACTGAAGCTTTCTTT; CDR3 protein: CASSPGTTAINTEAFF
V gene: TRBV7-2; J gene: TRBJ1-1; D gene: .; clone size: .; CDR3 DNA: TGTGCCAGCAGCTCAGGATGGACTGAAGCTTTCTTT; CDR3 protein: CASSSGWTEAFF
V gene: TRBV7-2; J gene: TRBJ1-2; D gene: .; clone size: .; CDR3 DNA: TGTGCCAGCACTAGGGTTGCAGGGGCTAGCTATGGCTACACCTTC; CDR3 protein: CASTRVAGASYGYTF
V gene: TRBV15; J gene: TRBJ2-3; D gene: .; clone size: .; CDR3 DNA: TGTGCCACCAGCCTCTACCGGGACTTTCCTACAGATACGCAGTATTTT; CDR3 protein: CATSLYRDFPTDTQYF
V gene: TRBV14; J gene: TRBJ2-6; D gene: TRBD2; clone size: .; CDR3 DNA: TGTGCCAGCAGCCAAGATCGGGGGGCTGGGGCCAACGTCCTGACTTTC; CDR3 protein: CASSQDRGAGANVLTF
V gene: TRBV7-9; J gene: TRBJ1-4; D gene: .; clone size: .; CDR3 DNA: TGTGCCAGCAGCTTAGCGCGGAGGACTGGGGAAAAACTGTTTTTT; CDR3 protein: CASSLARRTGEKLFF
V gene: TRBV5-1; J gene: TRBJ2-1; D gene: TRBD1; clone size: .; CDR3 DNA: TGCGCCAGCAGCCCGGGACAGCTGGCCTGGGGGTCCTACAATGAGCAGTTCTTC; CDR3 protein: CASSPGQLAWGSYNEQFF
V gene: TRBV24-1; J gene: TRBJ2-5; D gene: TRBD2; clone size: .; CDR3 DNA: TGTGCCACCAGTGGTTCCGGGACTAAAGATCAAGAGACCCAGTACTTC; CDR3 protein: CATSGSGTKDQETQYF
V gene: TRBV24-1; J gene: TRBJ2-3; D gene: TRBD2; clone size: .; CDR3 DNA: TGTGCCACCAGCCCCATGGGGGGGTCAGATACGCAGTATTTT; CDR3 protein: CATSPMGGSDTQYF
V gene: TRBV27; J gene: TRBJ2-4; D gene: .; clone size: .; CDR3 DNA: TGTGCCAGCAGTTTATACGCAGGAAACATTCAGTACTTC; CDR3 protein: CASSLYAGNIQYF
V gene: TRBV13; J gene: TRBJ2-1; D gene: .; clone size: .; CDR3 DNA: TGTGCCAGCAGCTTGGTCGGTCAGGCGTACAATGAGCAGTTCTTC; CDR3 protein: CASSLVGQAYNEQFF
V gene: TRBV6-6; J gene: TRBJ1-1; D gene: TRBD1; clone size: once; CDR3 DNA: TGTGCCAGCAGTCCCTTATGGGAGCTCGGGACAGGGCTGAACACTGAAGCTTTCTTT; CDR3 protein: CASSPLWELGTGLNTEAFF
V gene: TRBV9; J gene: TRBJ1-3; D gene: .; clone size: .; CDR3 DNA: TGTGCCAGCAGCCAAAGCCCCGGGACACCAAGCTCTGGAAACACCATATATTTT; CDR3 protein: CASSQSPGTPSSGNTIYF
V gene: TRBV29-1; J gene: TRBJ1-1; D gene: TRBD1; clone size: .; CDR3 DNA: TGCAGCGTTGGGCCCAGGGGGTATGGCACTGAAGCTTTCTTT; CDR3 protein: CSVGPRGYGTEAFF
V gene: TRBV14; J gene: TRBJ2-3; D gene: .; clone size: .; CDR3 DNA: TGTGCCAGCAGCCAAGGGCAGGGGAGCACAGATACGCAGTATTTT; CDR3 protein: CASSQGQGSTDTQYF
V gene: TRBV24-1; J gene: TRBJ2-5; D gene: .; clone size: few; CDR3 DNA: TGTGCCACCAGTCCGGGGGGCAGGGAGACCCAGTACTTC; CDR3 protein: CATSPGGRETQYF
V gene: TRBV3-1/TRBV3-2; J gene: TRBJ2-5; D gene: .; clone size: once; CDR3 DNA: TGTGCCAGCAGCCTAGTAGAGACCCAGTACTTC; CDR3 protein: CASSLVETQYF
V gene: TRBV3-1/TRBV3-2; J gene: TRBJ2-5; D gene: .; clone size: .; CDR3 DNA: TGTGCCAGCAGCCAAGTCCCGAAGGGGCGAGAGACCCAGTACTTC; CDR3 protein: CASSQVPKGRETQYF
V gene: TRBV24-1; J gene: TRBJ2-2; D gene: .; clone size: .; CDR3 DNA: TGTGCCACCAGTGATCCTATTTACGGGGAGCTGTTTTTT; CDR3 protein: CATSDPIYGELFF
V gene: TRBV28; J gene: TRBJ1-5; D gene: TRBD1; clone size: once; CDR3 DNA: TGTGCCAGCAGTGCCCGGGGGACAGGGGTCAATCAGCCCCAGCATTTT; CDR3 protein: CASSARGTGVNQPQHF
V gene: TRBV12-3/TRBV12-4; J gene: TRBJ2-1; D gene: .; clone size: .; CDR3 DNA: TGTGCCAGCAGTACCCAGAACAATGAGCAGTTCTTC; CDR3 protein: CASSTQNNEQFF
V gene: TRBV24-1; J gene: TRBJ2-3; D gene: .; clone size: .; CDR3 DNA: TGTGCCACCAGTGATTTGAGGGGGACAGATACGCAGTATTTT; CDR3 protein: CATSDLRGTDTQYF
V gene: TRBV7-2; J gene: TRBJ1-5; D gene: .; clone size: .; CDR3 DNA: TGTGCCAGCAGCTACCCGGGACACCTTAGCAATCAGCCCCAGCATTTT; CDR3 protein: CASSYPGHLSNQPQHF
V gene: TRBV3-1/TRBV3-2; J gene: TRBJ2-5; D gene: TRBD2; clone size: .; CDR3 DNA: TGTGCCAGCAGCCATGCTCGACTAGCTTTCGAGACCCAGTACTTC; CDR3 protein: CASSHARLAFETQYF
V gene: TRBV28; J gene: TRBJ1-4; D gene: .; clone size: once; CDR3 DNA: TGTGCCAGCAGTTCCCGACCCCGGAGTCTGTTTTTT; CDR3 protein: CASSSRPRSLFF
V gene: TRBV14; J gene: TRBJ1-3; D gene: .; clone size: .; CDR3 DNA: TGTGCCAGCAGCCAGATCTGGGGGCCCACTGGAAACACCATATATTTT; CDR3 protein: CASSQIWGPTGNTIYF
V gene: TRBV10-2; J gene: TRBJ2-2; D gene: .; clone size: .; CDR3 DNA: TGCGCCAGCAGTGATCTGTTGAACACCGGGGAGCTGTTTTTT; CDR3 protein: CASSDLLNTGELFF
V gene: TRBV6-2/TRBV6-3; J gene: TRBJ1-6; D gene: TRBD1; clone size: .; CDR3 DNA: TGTGCCAGCAGCACAGGGGCGCAAGTGTCTTCACCCCTCCACTTT; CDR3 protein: CASSTGAQVSSPLHF
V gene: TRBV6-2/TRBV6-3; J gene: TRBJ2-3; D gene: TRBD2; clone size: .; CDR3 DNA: TGTGCCAGCAGTTATTCTAGCGGCAACACAGATACGCAGTATTTT; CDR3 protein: CASSYSSGNTDTQYF
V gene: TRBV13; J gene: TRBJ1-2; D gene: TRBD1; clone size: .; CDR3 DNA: TGTGCCAGCAGCAACACAGGGGAAGGCTACACCTTC; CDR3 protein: CASSNTGEGYTF